This T cell receptor beta chain was sequenced for a study of control samples from healthy donors and cancer patients. CDR3 length: 13 amino acids. The V end was cut by 4 bases, the J end by 7 bases, with 11 bases between. Germline CDR1 and CDR2: SGHRS and YFSETQ. The data were produced by immunoSEQ multiplex PCR, yet TCRdb's version contains in-frame clones alone and is incomplete. The sample consists of over 85,000 clones, approximately 93% of them appearing once. The V and J genes are TRBV5-1 and TRBJ1-4; the D gene is possibly TRBD1 (6 bases). Input material: blood. This TCR came from a woman aged 30 to 39 in good health. The CDR3 bases are TGCGCCAGCAGCACGGACAGCGGTGAAAAACTGTTTTTT. It is translated as CASSTDSGEKLFF.